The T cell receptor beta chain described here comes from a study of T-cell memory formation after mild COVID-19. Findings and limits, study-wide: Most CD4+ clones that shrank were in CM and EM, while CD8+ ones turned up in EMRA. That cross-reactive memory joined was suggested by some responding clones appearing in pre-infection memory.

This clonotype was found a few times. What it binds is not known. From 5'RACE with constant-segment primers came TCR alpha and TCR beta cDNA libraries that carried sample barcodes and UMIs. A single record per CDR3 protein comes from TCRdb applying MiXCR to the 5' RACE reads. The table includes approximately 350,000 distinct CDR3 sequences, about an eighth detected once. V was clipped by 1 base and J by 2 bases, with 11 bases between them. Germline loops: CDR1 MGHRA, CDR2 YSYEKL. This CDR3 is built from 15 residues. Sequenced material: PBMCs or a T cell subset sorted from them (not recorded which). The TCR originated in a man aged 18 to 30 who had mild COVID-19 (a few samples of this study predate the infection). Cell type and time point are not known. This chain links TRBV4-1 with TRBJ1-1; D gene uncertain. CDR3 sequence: CASSQVGSSNTEAFF. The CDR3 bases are TGCGCCAGCAGCCAAGTCGGCAGTAGTAACACTGAAGCTTTCTTT.